Listed below are T cell receptor beta chains from one sample, sequenced in a study of blood T cell repertoires in COVID-19. TCRdb's table, derived via immunoSEQ multiplex PCR, lists solely in-frame clones and lacks some. The table shows 200,000 to 250,000 clones, with more than 80% occurring only once. Input material: peripheral blood. The receptors derive from a woman older than 75 with acute or convalescent COVID-19. CDR3s include the opening cysteine and the closing phenylalanine or tryptophan. The order of the fields is CDR3 length, J gene, V gene, CDR3 protein.

>14|TRBJ1-1|TRBV11-3
CASSLGTGAGEAFF
>16|TRBJ2-5|TRBV7-2
CASSLNSAGPWETQYF
>14|TRBJ1-3|TRBV7-8
CASSPRDPLNTIYF
>16|TRBJ1-1|TRBV5-1
CASSLATGGGNTEAFF
>15|TRBJ1-3|TRBV6-5
CASSYTQNPGNTIYF
>18|TRBJ2-2|TRBV7-2
CASSLESLAGYGTGELFF
>15|TRBJ1-2|TRBV19
CASSIATRGVYGYTF
>15|TRBJ1-5|TRBV4-3
CASSQGTASNQPQHF
>14|TRBJ1-6|TRBV10-2
CATREGQAYSPLHF
>14|TRBJ1-4|TRBV11-3
CASSPEGANEKLFF